Presented here are 21 T cell receptor beta chains from one specimen sequenced in a study of blood T cell repertoires in COVID-19 (dated by TCRdb to the early 2020s). Receptor amplification or capture employed the immunoSEQ multiplex PCR assay. TCRdb retrieved this table from immuneACCESS and kept in-frame rearrangements only. Not all clones are present; in checked studies, unresolved V genes account for under half, and no reason is known for the remainder. This sample lists about 250,000 clones; roughly 84% were detected once. The ten largest make up approximately 30% of the sample. The sample was peripheral blood. These receptors were collected from a man aged 40-55 years with acute or convalescent COVID-19.

J is TRBJ1-1 and V is TRBV20-1; D unclear. Germline-derived CDR1 and CDR2 are DFQATT and SNEGSKA (reference sequence). This CDR3 has 12 residues. Trimming removed 3 bases from V and 1 base from J, with 6 bases in between. The CDR3 DNA sequence: TGCAGTGCTAGTGACGGGAACACTGAAGCTTTCTTT. Its translation is CSASDGNTEAFF.

The chain employs TRBV12-3 or TRBV12-4 and TRBJ1-1; possible D gene TRBD1, 6 bases. CDR3 size: 11 residues. The V gene lost 2 bases and the J gene lost 10 bases, with 8 bases spanning the gap. Here the CDR3 reads CASSLTGIAFF. Written as DNA, the CDR3 is TGTGCCAGCAGTTTAACAGGGATAGCTTTCTTT.

This clone was counted a few times. V and J are TRBV7-3 and TRBJ2-1; 7 bases map to TRBD2. The CDR3 is 16 residues long. Germline V CDR1 and CDR2: SGHTA, FQGTGA. J was trimmed by 5 bases and V by 5 bases; bases with no gene match: 12. The CDR3 region has the DNA TGTGCCAGCAGCCCTCCTCGGGGAGGGCGACACAATGAGCAGTTCTTC. Its protein is CASSPPRGGRHNEQFF.

The chain combines TRBV19 with TRBJ2-1; 9 positions match TRBD1. From germline, CDR1 is LNHDA and CDR2 SQIVND (reference sequence). Unmatched junction bases numbered 12, after V lost 4 bases and J lost 8 bases. The CDR3 sequence is 16 residues long. CDR3 protein: CASSTDRDRAFYEQFF. For the CDR3, the DNA is TGTGCCAGTAGTACGGACCGGGACAGGGCATTCTATGAGCAGTTCTTC.

The chain couples TRBV13 to TRBJ1-1; TRBD1 is a possible D gene (5 bases). Germline V gene lookup returns CDR1 PRHDT and CDR2 FYEKMQ (reference sequence). V was cut by 5 bases and J by 5 bases, with 18 bases left in between. CDR3 length equals 15 residues. The CDR3 DNA is TGTGCCAGCAGCCTCGGCCTGTTTCGGGGGACTGAAGCTTTCTTT. This sequence encodes CASSLGLFRGTEAFF.

The V gene is TRBV7-2, the J gene TRBJ2-1; D ambiguous. The CDR3 runs to 16 residues. V lost 1 base, J lost 1 base, and 11 bases lay in between. Germline V lookup: CDR1 SGHTA, CDR2 FQGNSA. The CDR3 loop reads CASSLDVYRSYNEQFF. The CDR3, as DNA: TGTGCCAGCAGCTTAGATGTCTACCGATCCTACAATGAGCAGTTCTTC. The variable domain in full, completed from reference TRBV7-2 and TRBJ2-1, reads GAGVSQSPSNKVTEKGKDVELRCDPISGHTALYWYRQSLGQGLEFLIYFQGNSAPDKSGLPSDRFSAERTGGSVSTLTIQRTQQEDSAVYLCASSLDVYRSYNEQFFGPGTRLTVL.

The V and J genes are TRBV5-6 and TRBJ2-2, with D unresolved. Trimming took 3 bases from V and 8 from J, leaving 11 bases between them. The CDR3 length is 13 residues. Germline-derived CDR1 and CDR2 are SGHDT and YYEEEE. CDR3 sequence: CASSSTLQGELFF. The CDR3 region has the DNA TGTGCCAGCAGCTCAACCTTGCAGGGGGAGCTGTTTTTT.

This clone was counted a single time. The CDR3 region is CSASRLTKNIQYF. The CDR3 nucleotides read TGCAGTGCTAGTAGACTCACCAAAAACATTCAGTACTTC. The chain employs TRBV20-1 and TRBJ2-4, with D unclear. The germline V and J ends were trimmed by 3 bases and 2 bases, with 8 bases remaining between them. The CDR3 contains 13 residues. The germline gives CDR1 DFQATT, CDR2 SNEGSKA (reference sequence).

The CDR3 reads CASSQTGAEQFF. DNA for the CDR3: TGCGCCAGCAGCCAGACAGGGGCTGAGCAGTTCTTC. V and J are TRBV4-1 and TRBJ2-1, with TRBD1 identical over 8 bases. This CDR3 spans 12 amino acids. Germline V CDR1 and CDR2: MGHRA, YSYEKL. V shed 3 bases, J shed 9 bases, and the junction held 1 base outside the gene matches.

The V call is TRBV5-5, the J call TRBJ1-1; no firm D call. CDR1 and CDR2 (germline): SGHKS, YYEKEE (reference sequence). The CDR3 contains 13 residues. V was clipped by 0 bases and J by 5 bases, with 8 bases between them. The CDR3 sequence: CASSLGRLTEAFF. Here the CDR3 DNA reads TGTGCCAGCAGCTTGGGGAGGTTAACTGAAGCTTTCTTT.

This rearrangement joins TRBV7-6 to TRBJ2-3, with D perhaps TRBD2 (5 bases). V lost 5 bases and J lost 0, with 15 bases in between. This CDR3 is built from 16 residues. Germline CDR1 and CDR2: SGHVS and FNYEAQ. The CDR3 sequence is CASSPPPSGSTDTQYF. Here the CDR3 DNA reads TGTGCCAGCAGCCCCCCACCCAGCGGTAGCACAGATACGCAGTATTTT.

The chain is built from TRBV18 and TRBJ1-4, with 7 nucleotides matching TRBD1. Germline V gives CDR1 KGHSH, CDR2 LQKENI. The CDR3 loop spans 16 amino acids. J gave up 3 bases and V 0 bases, and 4 bases lay outside the gene matches. Here the CDR3 DNA reads TGTGCCAGCTCACCACCGGTTCAGGGGGCTAATGAAAAACTGTTTTTT. This translates into CASSPPVQGANEKLFF.

The chain joins TRBV18 to TRBJ1-5; 10 nucleotides match TRBD1. The length of the CDR3 is 16 residues. The V gene's germline CDR1 is KGHSH and CDR2 LQKENI. The V segment lost 4 bases and the J segment 2 bases; nucleotides outside the gene matches: 5. CDR3: CASSRDRGSGNQPQHF. The DNA for the CDR3 is TGTGCCAGCTCACGGGACAGGGGCAGTGGCAATCAGCCCCAGCATTTT.

The rearrangement links TRBV3-1 (or the pseudogene TRBV3-2) to TRBJ1-1; D call uncertain. Germline V gene lookup returns CDR1 LGHDT and CDR2 YNNKEL (reference sequence). The CDR3 length is 11 residues. V was cut by 8 bases and J by 5 bases, with 9 bases left in between. As DNA, the CDR3 is TGTGCCAGCTCACAGTCGACTGAAGCTTTCTTT. This gives the protein CASSQSTEAFF.

In this sample, this clone turned up once. The rearrangement links TRBV14 to TRBJ2-1; TRBD2 matches 8 bases. The V and J ends lost 1 base and 12 bases, in that order; junction bases with no gene match: 8. The germline gives CDR1 SGHDN, CDR2 FVKESK. The CDR3 consists of 14 residues. CDR3 DNA sequence: TGTGCCAGCAGCCAAGGAGTCCGACTAGCGCGGCAGTTCTTC. Amino acids: CASSQGVRLARQFF.

The CDR3 here is CASSQDAASSSYEQYF. CDR3 bases: TGCGCCAGCAGCCAAGATGCGGCATCCAGCTCCTACGAGCAGTACTTC. J is TRBJ2-7 and V is TRBV4-3; D is uncertain. The length of the CDR3 is 16 residues. Germline assignment: CDR1 LGHNA and CDR2 YSLEER. Trimming removed 0 bases from V and 0 bases from J, with 12 bases in between.

The rearrangement uses TRBV7-9 and TRBJ1-5; D gene uncertain. Germline V lookup: CDR1 SEHNR, CDR2 FQNEAQ (reference sequence). Between the trimmed V and J ends, which lost 5 bases and 3 bases, there was a span of 11 bases. The CDR3 totals 14 residues. The CDR3 DNA reads TGTGCCAGCAGCCCCGTTTCCCCCAATCAGCCCCAGCATTTT. Translated: CASSPVSPNQPQHF.

The chain has TRBV12-3 or TRBV12-4 and TRBJ1-2; the D is unclear. V lost 4 bases and J lost 6, with 12 bases in between. The length of the CDR3 is 13 residues. CDR3 sequence (DNA): TGTGCCAGCAGTTCTAAAGGTCGGGATGGCTACACCTTC. This gives the protein CASSSKGRDGYTF.

J is TRBJ2-5 and V is TRBV5-5; D is possibly TRBD2 (6 bases). The CDR3 totals 14 residues. Trimming removed 3 bases at V and 1 base at J, with 10 bases between. Germline V lookup: CDR1 SGHKS, CDR2 YYEKEE (reference sequence). The CDR3 loop reads CASSSPGLQETQYF. The CDR3 DNA reads TGTGCCAGCAGCTCGCCGGGACTCCAAGAGACCCAGTACTTC.

The chain is built from TRBV5-4 and TRBJ2-6, with TRBD1 matching over 8 bases. CDR1 is SGHNT and CDR2 is YYREEE in the germline V gene (reference sequence). CDR3 length: 16 residues. V lost 4 bases to trimming and J lost 0 bases; unmatched junction nucleotides: 3. Here the CDR3 DNA reads TGTGCCAGCAGCGCAGGGGGCAACTCTGGGGCCAACGTCCTGACTTTC. Protein: CASSAGGNSGANVLTF.

The chain combines TRBV5-6 with TRBJ1-2; no reliable D call. Germline values: CDR1 SGHDT, CDR2 YYEEEE. Trimming cost V 9 bases and J 7 bases, with 19 bases left between them. The CDR3 is made up of 13 amino acids. The CDR3: CATSPSEVSGYTF. CDR3 in DNA: TGTGCCACCTCCCCTTCGGAGGTCTCTGGCTACACCTTC.